These 22 T cell receptor beta chains were sequenced from one sample in a study of cytomegalovirus exposure and HLA in healthy donors (dated by TCRdb to 2016 to 2017). The library came from the immunoSEQ multiplex PCR assay. A mixture of 60 forward primers for TCR Vbeta segments and 13 reverse primers for TCR Jbeta segments was used in the multiplex PCR. Drawn from immuneACCESS, this table holds only the in-frame rearrangements with V and J called that TCRdb kept. Clones are partly lost; checked studies trace under half to an unresolved V gene and leave the rest unexplained. The sample table records under 200,000 clones; almost 85% of these occur just once. The ten biggest clones cover 0.35% to 0.45% of the sample. Material: PBMCs. The receptors originated from a boy between 2 and 10 years old in good health and CMV-seronegative.

As for this clone: The junction does not match germline at one end; this may be a read error. V gene TRBV29-1 combines with J gene TRBJ2-3; maybe TRBD2 (5 bases). Germline CDR1 and CDR2: SQVTM and ANQGSEA. This CDR3 has 13 amino acids. The CDR3 region has the DNA TGCAGCGTGGAAGGACTCAGCACAGATACGCAGTATTTT. It yields the protein CSVEGLSTDTQYF.

J is TRBJ2-7 and V is TRBV27; a weak D match, TRBD2 (6 bases). The CDR3 has 16 residues. CDR1 is MNHEY, CDR2 SMNVEV, per germline (reference sequence). The germline V and J ends were trimmed by 3 bases and 0 bases, with 15 bases remaining between them. CDR3 region: CASSLLGGTFSYEQYF. The CDR3 region has the DNA TGTGCCAGCAGTTTGCTAGGCGGGACCTTCTCCTACGAGCAGTACTTC.

The chain carries TRBV11-3 and TRBJ2-7; TRBD2 aligns across 10 bases. Trimming cost V 3 bases and J 3 bases; bases outside gene matches: 2. CDR3 size: 14 residues. Germline V CDR1 and CDR2: SGHNT, YENEEA. DNA for the CDR3: TGTGCCAGCAGCTTGACTAGCGGGCACTACGAGCAGTACTTC. Protein sequence: CASSLTSGHYEQYF. The full variable domain, completed using reference TRBV11-3 and TRBJ2-7, is EAGVVQSPRYKIIEKKQPVAFWCNPISGHNTLYWYLQNLGQGPELLIRYENEEAVDDSQLPKDRFSAERLKGVDSTLKIQPAELGDSAVYLCASSLTSGHYEQYFGPGTRLTVT.

The rearrangement joins TRBV27 to TRBJ2-3, with a possible D match to TRBD2 (5 bases). From germline, CDR1 is MNHEY and CDR2 SMNVEV (reference sequence). Trimming cost V 6 bases and J 3 bases, with 19 bases left between them. This CDR3 region has 16 residues. The CDR3 region has the DNA TGTGCCAGCAGCTCGCCCGGGAAGGGAGTAACAGATACGCAGTATTTT. It translates to CASSSPGKGVTDTQYF.

The chain links TRBV4-2 to TRBJ1-2; D is ambiguous. This CDR3 spans 16 amino acids. Germline CDR1 LGHNA, CDR2 YNFKEQ. V lost 0 bases and J 6 bases, leaving 17 bases between the germline ends. The CDR3, as DNA: TGTGCCAGCAGCCAAGATAGCGCAGTATTAGAGGATGGCTACACCTTC. Translating it yields CASSQDSAVLEDGYTF.

This sequence joins TRBV9 and TRBJ1-3; tentative D call: TRBD1 (5 bases). This CDR3 contains 15 residues. Germline CDR1 reads SGDLS; CDR2 reads YYNGEE. V lost 0 bases, J lost 1 base, and 8 bases lay in between. This CDR3 reads CASSVDQGSGNTIYF. The DNA of the CDR3 is TGTGCCAGCAGCGTAGATCAGGGTTCTGGAAACACCATATATTTT.

J is TRBJ2-3 and V is TRBV11-2, with 11 nucleotides matching TRBD2. With 3 bases clipped from V and 2 bases from J, the junction kept 4 bases outside the gene matches. The length of the CDR3 is 16 residues. Germline V gene lookup returns CDR1 SGHAT and CDR2 FQNNGV. The CDR3 reads CASSFLSGRATDTQYF. The CDR3 bases are TGTGCCAGCAGCTTCCTTAGCGGGAGGGCCACAGATACGCAGTATTTT.

The chain has TRBV25-1 and TRBJ2-1, with 7 bases identical to TRBD2. Germline loops: CDR1 MGHDK, CDR2 SYGVNS. This CDR3 has 16 amino acids. V shed 9 bases and J 9 bases; nucleotides not matched to a gene: 20. The DNA of the CDR3 is TGTGCCAGTTCCTCCCGGACTAGTCCGACTACGGGTGAGCAGTTCTTC. Its protein product is CASSSRTSPTTGEQFF.

The chain joins TRBV6-5 to TRBJ1-2; D is uncertain. V lost 4 bases, J lost 0 bases, and 6 bases lay in between. The CDR3 loop spans 13 amino acids. Germline CDR1 MNHEY, CDR2 SVGAGI. The CDR3 DNA is TGTGCCAGCAGTTTCTTAGCTAACTATGGCTACACCTTC. This gives the protein CASSFLANYGYTF.

The rearrangement links TRBV7-6 to TRBJ1-5, with 9 bases lining up with TRBD1. Germline values: CDR1 SGHVS, CDR2 FNYEAQ. V shed 5 bases, J shed 4 bases, and the junction held 6 bases outside the gene matches. The CDR3 is made up of 15 amino acids. The CDR3 nucleotides are TGTGCCAGCAGCGCGGGACAGGGATTGAATCAGCCCCAGCATTTT. It specifies CASSAGQGLNQPQHF.

The gene calls are TRBV29-1 and TRBJ2-5, with 7 bases identical to TRBD2. Germline V lookup: CDR1 SQVTM, CDR2 ANQGSEA. Losses at the gene ends were 3 bases for V and 10 bases for J; bases not matched to a gene: 8. This CDR3 contains 12 residues. CDR3 amino acids: CSVEVEGEGQYF. The CDR3 DNA is TGCAGCGTTGAGGTTGAAGGGGAGGGCCAGTACTTC.

The rearrangement uses TRBV27 and TRBJ2-2; 8 bases match TRBD1. This CDR3 is 13 amino acids long. The germline V gene encodes CDR1 MNHEY and CDR2 SMNVEV (reference sequence). The trim removed 5 bases at V and 6 bases at J, leaving 2 bases unmatched. CDR3 amino acids: CASSTGGPGELFF. The CDR3 DNA is TGTGCCAGCAGTACAGGGGGTCCCGGGGAGCTGTTTTTT.

V and J are TRBV28 and TRBJ1-5; D gene ambiguous. The ends were cut back, 7 bases at V and 3 bases at J, with 10 bases in the middle. CDR1 is MDHEN, CDR2 SYDVKM, per germline. The CDR3 length is 13 residues. CDR3 amino acids: CASTQLLNQPQHF. The CDR3 DNA is TGTGCCAGCACCCAATTACTCAATCAGCCCCAGCATTTT. Filled out from reference TRBV28 and TRBJ1-5, the complete variable domain reads DVKVTQSSRYLVKRTGEKVFLECVQDMDHENMFWYRQDPGLGLRLIYFSYDVKMKEKGDIPEGYSVSREKKERFSLILESASTNQTSMYLCASTQLLNQPQHFGDGTRLSIL.

The rearrangement uses TRBV6-1 and TRBJ2-7, with D tentatively TRBD1 (5 bases). The CDR3 covers 13 residues. Germline V CDR1 and CDR2: MNHNS, SASEGT. V was clipped by 5 bases and J by 4 bases, with 12 bases between them. CDR3 protein: CASSWGDQYEQYF. CDR3 in DNA: TGTGCCAGCAGTTGGGGCGACCAGTACGAGCAGTACTTC.

The chain couples TRBV7-6 to TRBJ2-1; 10 nucleotides line up with TRBD1. J lost 4 bases, V lost 2 bases, and 11 bases had no gene match. CDR3 length: 18 residues. From germline, CDR1 is SGHVS and CDR2 FNYEAQ. The CDR3: CASSLLIPRDRGYNEQFF. The DNA of the CDR3 is TGTGCCAGCAGCTTATTAATTCCCCGGGACAGGGGATACAATGAGCAGTTCTTC.

The CDR3 DNA reads TGTGCCAGCAGCGTAGGTAGCGGGAGGGGATATGAGCAGTTCTTC. Translated, it gives CASSVGSGRGYEQFF. The gene calls are TRBV9 and TRBJ2-1; TRBD2 matches 11 bases. The germline gives CDR1 SGDLS, CDR2 YYNGEE. Losses at the gene ends were 0 bases for V and 8 bases for J; bases not matched to a gene: 4. The CDR3 totals 15 residues.

The chain uses TRBV5-1 and TRBJ2-1; TRBD2 aligns across 12 bases. The V and J ends lost 0 bases and 3 bases, in that order; junction bases with no gene match: 4. There are 17 residues in the CDR3. CDR1 is SGHRS, CDR2 YFSETQ, per germline. CDR3 bases: TGCGCCAGCAGCTTGGCAGGACTAGCGGGGCTCTACAATGAGCAGTTCTTC. Translation: CASSLAGLAGLYNEQFF.

This chain links TRBV7-8 with TRBJ1-5; 11 bases align to TRBD1. V lost 5 bases, J lost 2 bases, and 5 bases stayed unmatched. The germline V gene has CDR1 SGHVS and CDR2 FQNEAQ. This CDR3 comprises 16 residues. The CDR3 here is CASSIGTGGGNQPQHF. DNA for the CDR3: TGTGCCAGCAGCATAGGGACAGGGGGAGGCAATCAGCCCCAGCATTTT.

The genes are TRBV5-6 and TRBJ2-3; no clear D gene. CDR1 and CDR2 (germline): SGHDT, YYEEEE. Trimming removed 4 bases from V and 3 bases from J, with 15 bases in between. This CDR3 spans 15 amino acids. CDR3 in DNA: TGTGCCAGCAGCCCCGTCCCGGGTCCGACAGATACGCAGTATTTT. It translates to CASSPVPGPTDTQYF.

This chain joins TRBV5-6 and TRBJ2-7, with a possible D match to TRBD2 (6 bases). V lost 4 bases, J lost 1 base, and 15 bases lay in between. There are 15 residues in the CDR3. Germline-derived CDR1 and CDR2 are SGHDT and YYEEEE. Written as DNA, the CDR3 is TGTGCCAGCAGCCCACTTCGACGGGGGTCCTACGAGCAGTACTTC. As protein: CASSPLRRGSYEQYF.

This rearrangement joins TRBV12-5 to TRBJ2-3, with TRBD1 matching over 8 bases. The CDR3 contains 17 residues. Germline assignment: CDR1 LGHNT and CDR2 FRNRAP. The V segment lost 3 bases and the J segment 0 bases; nucleotides outside the gene matches: 8. CDR3 residues: CASGLIQGAFSTDTQYF. In nucleotides, the CDR3 is TGTGCTAGTGGTTTAATCCAGGGGGCGTTTAGCACAGATACGCAGTATTTT.

The V and J genes are TRBV7-9 and TRBJ1-1, with D perhaps matching TRBD1 (5 bases). V lost 4 bases to trimming and J lost 3 bases, with 21 bases between them. The length of the CDR3 is 17 residues. CDR1 and CDR2 from the germline V gene are SEHNR and FQNEAQ (reference sequence). The DNA for the CDR3 is TGTGCCAGCAGCTCTAGGGGCGACCAGGGTTTTTACACTGAAGCTTTCTTT. Encoded protein: CASSSRGDQGFYTEAFF.